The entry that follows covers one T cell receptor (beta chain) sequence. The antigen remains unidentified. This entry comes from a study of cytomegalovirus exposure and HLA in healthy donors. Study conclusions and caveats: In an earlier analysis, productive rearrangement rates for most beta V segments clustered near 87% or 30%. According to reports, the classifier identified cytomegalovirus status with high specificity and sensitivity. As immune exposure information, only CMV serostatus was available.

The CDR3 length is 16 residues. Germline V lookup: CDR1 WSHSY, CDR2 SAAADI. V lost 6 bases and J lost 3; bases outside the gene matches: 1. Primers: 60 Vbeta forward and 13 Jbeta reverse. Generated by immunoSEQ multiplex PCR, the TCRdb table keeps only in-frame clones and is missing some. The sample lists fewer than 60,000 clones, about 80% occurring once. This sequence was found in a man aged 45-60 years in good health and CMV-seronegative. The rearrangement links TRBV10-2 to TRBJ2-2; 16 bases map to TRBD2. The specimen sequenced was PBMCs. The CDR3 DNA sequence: TGCGCCAGCAGGGGACTAGCGGGGGGGTACACCGGGGAGCTGTTTTTT. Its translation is CASRGLAGGYTGELFF.